This passage covers 26 T cell receptor beta chains from one sample sequenced in a study of T-cell memory formation after mild COVID-19 (dated by TCRdb to 2020 to 2022). The library came from 5' RACE. The instrument given in TCRdb is Illumina NovaSeq 6000. The raw public data were reprocessed by TCRdb itself: fastp quality trimming at Q25, MiXCR clonotype calling, in-frame beta chains only. Every entry covers one CDR3 protein and lists the most common genes and DNA from its rows. This sample is represented by hundreds of thousands of distinct CDR3 sequences; about a quarter of them were singletons. Together, the top ten hold around 12% of the sample. The specimen sequenced was PBMCs or a T cell subset sorted from them (not recorded which). The receptors were sampled from an adult woman who had mild COVID-19 (a few samples of this study predate the infection). The sample titles of this study are shuffled in the database, so cell type and time point are left out; the donor was told from shared clones.

The table lists this clonotype with a few counts. J is TRBJ2-7 and V is TRBV27; the D is unclear. V was pared by 6 bases and J by 1 base, with 7 bases between. The CDR3 runs 12 residues. From germline, CDR1 is MNHEY and CDR2 SMNVEV (reference sequence). The CDR3 region has the DNA TGTGCCAGCAGAAAATCTTCCTACGAGCAGTACTTC. Encoded protein: CASRKSSYEQYF.

This clonotype was detected many times. The chain couples TRBV28 to TRBJ2-7; D gene unclear. Germline CDR1 MDHEN, CDR2 SYDVKM. This CDR3 contains 12 residues. V was trimmed by 2 bases and J by 6 bases, leaving 8 bases between them. The CDR3 DNA reads TGTGCCAGCAGTTTAGTATCTAGCGAGCAGTACTTC. Its translation: CASSLVSSEQYF.

This chain connects TRBV6-5 to TRBJ1-1, with 12 bases fitting TRBD1. This CDR3 region has 18 residues. Germline trimming cut 5 bases from V and 5 bases from J; bases unmatched to any gene: 15. Germline V lookup: CDR1 MNHEY, CDR2 SVGAGI. Here the CDR3 reads CASSLRDRGLRGSTEAFF. DNA for the CDR3: TGTGCCAGCAGTCTCCGGGACAGGGGGCTTCGGGGGTCGACTGAAGCTTTCTTT.

This clonotype was seen only a few times. The genes are TRBV11-2 and TRBJ2-1; D is uncertain. Germline lookup yields CDR1 SGHAT and CDR2 FQNNGV. The CDR3 length is 14 residues. V lost 5 bases, J lost 8 bases, and 16 bases lay in between. The CDR3 is CASSGYSVLDEQFF. The CDR3 coding sequence is TGTGCCAGCAGCGGATACAGCGTACTCGATGAGCAGTTCTTC.

This rearrangement joins TRBV2 to TRBJ2-7; D is perhaps TRBD2 (6 bases). The CDR3 totals 14 residues. V lost 6 bases and J lost 6, with 18 bases in between. Germline V CDR1 and CDR2: SNHLY, FYNNEI. Written as DNA, the CDR3 is TGTGCCAGCAGGGGGGGACCGGGCGTCGGCGAGCAGTACTTC. It yields the protein CASRGGPGVGEQYF.

There are a few counts of this clonotype. The chain carries TRBV5-1 and TRBJ1-1; tentative D call: TRBD1 (6 bases). CDR3 length: 15 residues. Between the trimmed V and J ends, which lost 1 base and 0 bases, there was a span of 10 bases. Germline CDR1 is SGHRS and CDR2 is YFSETQ. DNA for the CDR3: TGCGCCAGCAGCTTGTGGGACATCATGAACACTGAAGCTTTCTTT. The encoded protein is CASSLWDIMNTEAFF.

This clonotype was counted only a few times. The rearrangement links TRBV20-1 to TRBJ1-5; weak D call: TRBD1 (6 bases). This CDR3 region has 14 residues. The germline V gene encodes CDR1 DFQATT and CDR2 SNEGSKA (reference sequence). Between the trimmed V and J ends, which lost 3 bases and 6 bases, there was a span of 15 bases. The CDR3 protein is CSASLGTMGQPQHF. The DNA for the CDR3 is TGCAGTGCTAGCCTGGGGACAATGGGTCAGCCCCAGCATTTT.

This clonotype was observed a handful of times. The chain joins TRBV7-6 to TRBJ1-1; no definite D call. This CDR3 has 14 amino acids. V lost 5 bases and J 2 bases, leaving 12 bases between the germline ends. Germline CDR1 reads SGHVS; CDR2 reads FNYEAQ. CDR3 in amino acids: CASSPGLENTEAFF. CDR3 sequence (DNA): TGTGCCAGCAGCCCCGGACTGGAAAACACTGAAGCTTTCTTT.

The CDR3 region is CASIGTTDTGELFF. As DNA, the CDR3 is TGTGCCAGCATTGGGACAACGGACACCGGGGAGCTGTTTTTT. The chain is built from TRBV5-5 and TRBJ2-2, with D possibly TRBD1 on 6 matching bases. Trimming left V 6 bases short and J 3 bases short, with 12 bases between. The germline gives CDR1 SGHKS, CDR2 YYEKEE (reference sequence). The length of the CDR3 is 14 residues.

This rearrangement joins TRBV9 to TRBJ1-4; D might be TRBD1 (5 bases). The CDR3 has 16 amino acids. The germline V gene has CDR1 SGDLS and CDR2 YYNGEE. Trimming removed 4 bases from V and 7 bases from J, with 20 bases in between. DNA of the CDR3: TGTGCCAGCAGCCCACCACGGGGGAGCGCGGGTGAAAAACTGTTTTTT. This encodes CASSPPRGSAGEKLFF.

The chain joins TRBV9 to TRBJ2-2; 9 bases are a match to TRBD2. With 4 bases clipped from V and 13 bases from J, the junction kept 14 bases outside the gene matches. The CDR3 runs to 15 residues. CDR1 SGDLS and CDR2 YYNGEE come from the germline V gene. For the CDR3, the DNA is TGTGCCAGCAGCCCGCATTTAGCGGGGGTCTTCGTGCTGTTTTTT. This translates into CASSPHLAGVFVLFF.

The chain links TRBV12-3 or TRBV12-4 to TRBJ1-1, with D maybe TRBD1 (6 bases). The CDR3 runs 15 residues. Trimming shortened V by 3 bases and J by 3 bases, and 14 bases separated the two germline ends. The CDR3 bases are TGTGCCAGCAGTTTGACACAAAGGGGGTACACTGAAGCTTTCTTT. It translates to CASSLTQRGYTEAFF.

The genes are TRBV7-9 and TRBJ1-2, with TRBD1 matching 10 bases. CDR1 SEHNR and CDR2 FQNEAQ come from the germline V gene (reference sequence). V was pared by 5 bases and J by 2 bases, with 8 bases of the junction left unmatched. The CDR3 has 16 amino acids. The CDR3 nucleotides are TGTGCCAGCAGCCATCTTCCGGGACAGGGGAACTATGGCTACACCTTC. It encodes CASSHLPGQGNYGYTF.

This clonotype was counted a few times. The rearrangement uses TRBV2 and TRBJ1-2; D perhaps matches TRBD1 (5 bases). The germline V and J ends were trimmed by 3 bases and 3 bases, with 11 bases remaining between them. The CDR3 has 14 residues. Germline CDR1 SNHLY, CDR2 FYNNEI. CDR3 loop: CASSEGRAHYGYTF. CDR3 coding DNA: TGTGCCAGCAGTGAGGGCAGGGCGCACTATGGCTACACCTTC.

This clonotype has only one observation. The V call is TRBV7-8, the J call TRBJ2-7, with D uncertain. CDR3 length: 12 residues. Germline V lookup: CDR1 SGHVS, CDR2 FQNEAQ. V shed 6 bases and J shed 4 bases, with 10 bases lying between them. This chain's CDR3 is CASSPALYEQYF. The DNA for the CDR3 is TGTGCCAGCAGTCCAGCCTTATACGAGCAGTACTTC.

The table lists this clonotype with a count of one. The J gene is TRBJ2-3, the V gene TRBV6-5, with 11 positions matching TRBD2. Germline CDR1 MNHEY, CDR2 SVGAGI. This CDR3 is 16 amino acids long. Losses at the gene ends were 1 base for V and 1 base for J; bases not matched to a gene: 1. The DNA of the CDR3 is TGTGCCAGCAGTTACTTGACTAGCGGGGGCACAGATACGCAGTATTTT. This translates into CASSYLTSGGTDTQYF.

V gene TRBV12-3 or TRBV12-4 combines with J gene TRBJ1-6, with TRBD1 matching over 8 bases. The CDR3 spans 13 residues. The trim removed 2 bases at V and 9 bases at J, leaving 0 bases unmatched. The CDR3 here is CASSLQGASPLHF. CDR3 bases: TGTGCCAGCAGTTTACAGGGGGCTTCACCCCTCCACTTT.

This clonotype has only a few counts. The chain combines TRBV7-2 with TRBJ2-1, with D perhaps being TRBD1 or TRBD2 (6 bases each). Trimming shortened V by 9 bases and J by 6 bases, and 15 bases separated the two germline ends. Germline-derived CDR1 and CDR2 are SGHTA and FQGNSA. There are 13 residues in the CDR3. The CDR3 DNA is TGTGCCAGTCCTACAGAGGGGGGCAATGAGCAGTTCTTC. Protein: CASPTEGGNEQFF.

In its sample, this clonotype was seen a few times. The chain employs TRBV5-1 and TRBJ2-2; TRBD1 aligns across 9 bases. V lost 4 bases and J lost 6; bases outside the gene matches: 4. This CDR3 has 14 residues. Germline V gives CDR1 SGHRS, CDR2 YFSETQ. In nucleotides, the CDR3 is TGCGCCAGCAGCCCAACAGGGGGCCCCGGGGAGCTGTTTTTT. This codes for CASSPTGGPGELFF. The variable domain in full, completed from reference TRBV5-1 and TRBJ2-2, reads KAGVTQTPRYLIKTRGQQVTLSCSPISGHRSVSWYQQTPGQGLQFLFEYFSETQRNKGNFPGRFSGRQFSNSRSEMNVSTLELGDSALYLCASSPTGGPGELFFGEGSRLTVL.

This chain joins TRBV7-8 and TRBJ2-7; TRBD1 matches 7 bases. CDR1 is SGHVS, CDR2 FQNEAQ, per germline. The CDR3 is 14 amino acids. Trimming cost V 5 bases and J 4 bases; bases outside gene matches: 8. The CDR3 DNA reads as TGTGCCAGCAGCCCCTTCTCGACAGGGTACGAGCAGTACTTC. This codes for CASSPFSTGYEQYF.

This chain links TRBV7-8 with TRBJ2-1; D is uncertain. Germline V gene sequence: CDR1 SGHVS, CDR2 FQNEAQ. The CDR3 has 15 amino acids. The ends were cut back, 6 bases at V and 8 bases at J, with 20 bases in the middle. The CDR3 DNA reads as TGTGCCAGCAGACTGCCGTACTCCGGGTCGGATGAGCAGTTCTTC. It is translated as CASRLPYSGSDEQFF.

The chain uses TRBV7-8 and TRBJ2-3, with 7 bases matching TRBD2. The germline V gene has CDR1 SGHVS and CDR2 FQNEAQ. Losses at the gene ends were 2 bases for V and 2 bases for J; bases not matched to a gene: 7. The CDR3 is made up of 16 amino acids. The CDR3 is CASSLRAGDPTDTQYF. CDR3 coding DNA: TGTGCCAGCAGCTTACGGGCGGGGGACCCCACAGATACGCAGTATTTT.

The DNA for the CDR3 is TGTGCCAGCAGTTTCAAGGGGGCGGTGAATGGCTACACCTTC. Translating gives CASSFKGAVNGYTF. V and J are TRBV27 and TRBJ1-2; TRBD1 matches 7 bases. The germline V gene encodes CDR1 MNHEY and CDR2 SMNVEV (reference sequence). Trimming removed 3 bases from V and 6 bases from J; junction bases left unmatched: 7. The CDR3 loop spans 14 amino acids.

The table lists this clonotype with many counts. V and J are TRBV6-2 or TRBV6-3 and TRBJ2-7; D is undetermined. This CDR3 comprises 12 residues. Trimming took off 7 bases at V and 1 base at J, with 8 bases between the two ends. Germline CDR1 MNHEY, CDR2 SVGEGT. As DNA, the CDR3 is TGTGCCAGCACTGAAAAGTCCTACGAGCAGTACTTC. Its protein product is CASTEKSYEQYF.

The V gene is TRBV7-9, the J gene TRBJ1-1; D remains ambiguous. Deletions cut 6 bases from V and 1 base from J, with 6 bases between. CDR3 length equals 12 residues. Germline V gene lookup returns CDR1 SEHNR and CDR2 FQNEAQ (reference sequence). The CDR3 reads CASSEENTEAFF. CDR3 DNA sequence: TGTGCCAGCAGTGAAGAGAACACTGAAGCTTTCTTT. The full variable domain, rest sourced from reference TRBV7-9 and TRBJ1-1, is DTGVSQNPRHKITKRGQNVTFRCDPISEHNRLYWYRQTLGQGPEFLTYFQNEAQLEKSRLLSDRFSAERPKGSFSTLEIQRTEQGDSAMYLCASSEENTEAFFGQGTRLTVV.

This clonotype was detected a few times. This chain joins TRBV24-1 and TRBJ2-1; D is tentatively TRBD1 or TRBD2 (5 bases each). The germline gives CDR1 KGHDR, CDR2 SFDVKD. The CDR3 extends over 14 amino acids. V gave up 4 bases and J gave up 10 bases, with 16 bases separating them. The CDR3 is CATSEGQGVWEQFF. DNA of the CDR3: TGTGCCACCAGTGAGGGGCAGGGAGTGTGGGAGCAGTTCTTC.